Listed here are 27 T cell receptor beta chains from one sample, sequenced in a study of control samples from healthy donors and cancer patients. Measured with immunoSEQ multiplex PCR; TCRdb has only the in-frame clones, and not every one. The sample yields about 70,000 clones, roughly 80% seen once. What was sequenced was PBMCs. The receptors were gathered from a woman between 45 and 60 years old with lung cancer.

The rearrangement links TRBV7-2 to TRBJ2-5; 13 nucleotides agree with TRBD2. From germline, CDR1 is SGHTA and CDR2 FQGNSA. J lost 1 base, V lost 4 bases, and 9 bases had no gene match. This CDR3 is 18 amino acids long. The CDR3: CASSSRLAGGGGQETQYF. The CDR3 DNA is TGTGCCAGCAGCTCCCGACTAGCGGGGGGAGGGGGCCAAGAGACCCAGTACTTC.

This chain connects TRBV18 to TRBJ1-2, with D maybe TRBD1 (6 bases). The germline V gene has CDR1 KGHSH and CDR2 LQKENI. V dropped 3 bases and J dropped 5 bases, with 13 bases sitting between them. This CDR3 contains 14 residues. The CDR3 is CASSPSDSAYGYTF. The DNA of the CDR3 is TGTGCCAGCTCACCGTCGGACAGTGCATATGGCTACACCTTC.

The J gene is TRBJ1-1, the V gene TRBV5-1; no clear D gene. This CDR3 spans 13 amino acids. Germline assignment: CDR1 SGHRS and CDR2 YFSETQ. V was clipped by 4 bases and J by 6 bases, with 13 bases between them. The CDR3 coding sequence is TGCGCCAGCAGCCCCTGGGGTGGGGCTGAAGCTTTCTTT. Protein sequence: CASSPWGGAEAFF.

The rearrangement uses TRBV24-1 and TRBJ2-5; maybe TRBD1 (6 bases). Trimming removed 4 bases from V and 1 base from J, with 12 bases in between. Germline V gene data show CDR1 as KGHDR and CDR2 as SFDVKD. The CDR3 covers 15 residues. The DNA of the CDR3 is TGTGCCACCAGTGACATGACAGGCGCCCAAGAGACCCAGTACTTC. Protein sequence: CATSDMTGAQETQYF.

The chain links TRBV6-2 or TRBV6-3 to TRBJ2-7, with D uncertain. This CDR3 has 14 amino acids. Trimming removed 0 bases at V and 0 bases at J, with 6 bases between. Germline V gene sequence: CDR1 MNHEY, CDR2 SVGEGT. This CDR3 is CASSYSWGSYEQYF. The CDR3 DNA follows: TGTGCCAGCAGTTACTCGTGGGGCTCCTACGAGCAGTACTTC.

The chain is built from TRBV7-9 and TRBJ2-7; TRBD2 might be the D (6 bases). Trimming removed 3 bases at V and 2 bases at J, with 11 bases between. Germline V gene lookup returns CDR1 SEHNR and CDR2 FQNEAQ (reference sequence). The CDR3 is 14 residues long. The CDR3 DNA follows: TGTGCCAGCAGCTTCGGCGGGAAAACCTACGAGCAGTACTTC. Encoded protein: CASSFGGKTYEQYF.

The rearrangement links TRBV27 to TRBJ2-4; the D gene is possibly TRBD1 (6 bases). V was clipped by 6 bases and J by 5 bases, with 8 bases between them. Per the germline V gene, CDR1 is MNHEY and CDR2 is SMNVEV (reference sequence). The CDR3 is 12 amino acids. The CDR3 coding sequence is TGTGCCAGCAGGAACAGGGAAAACATTCAGTACTTC. The encoded protein is CASRNRENIQYF.

This clone was observed once. V usage is TRBV6-2 or TRBV6-3 and J usage is TRBJ1-5, with unresolved D. The CDR3 totals 12 residues. Germline CDR1 and CDR2: MNHEY and SVGEGT. V was trimmed by 6 bases and J by 4 bases, leaving 7 bases between them. The CDR3: CASSPGNQPQHF. The CDR3 DNA follows: TGTGCCAGCAGCCCGGGGAATCAGCCCCAGCATTTT.

This clone was counted a single time. The chain has TRBV11-3 and TRBJ2-2; D gene ambiguous. There are 14 residues in the CDR3. Between the trimmed V and J ends, which lost 0 bases and 1 base, there was a span of 3 bases. Germline CDR1 SGHNT, CDR2 YENEEA. The CDR3 nucleotides read TGTGCCAGCAGCTTAGAACAGAACACCGGGGAGCTGTTTTTT. It codes for CASSLEQNTGELFF.

Comment on this clone: The sample has other DNA sequences that encode this CDR3 too. The rearrangement joins TRBV3-1 (or the pseudogene TRBV3-2) to TRBJ2-2; possible D gene TRBD1, 5 bases. The CDR3 consists of 13 residues. V dropped 8 bases and J dropped 1 base, with 8 bases sitting between them. CDR1 and CDR2 (germline): LGHDT, YNNKEL (reference sequence). The chain's CDR3 is CASGDRNTGELFF. The CDR3 DNA sequence: TGTGCCAGCGGAGACAGGAACACCGGGGAGCTGTTTTTT.

The chain has TRBV5-1 and TRBJ1-3, with unresolved D. Trimming cost V 4 bases and J 0 bases, with 11 bases left between them. CDR1 and CDR2 (germline): SGHRS, YFSETQ. CDR3 length: 15 residues. The DNA of the CDR3 is TGCGCCAGCAGCCTCTCAGGAAACTCTGGAAACACCATATATTTT. It specifies CASSLSGNSGNTIYF.

The rearrangement uses TRBV5-4 and TRBJ1-2; no clear D gene. The CDR3 runs 13 residues. CDR1 and CDR2 from the germline V gene are SGHNT and YYREEE (reference sequence). Trimming took off 4 bases at V and 4 bases at J, with 11 bases between the two ends. In DNA, the CDR3 is TGTGCCAGCAGCCCTGACCCTATCTATGGCTACACCTTC. Protein: CASSPDPIYGYTF.

V usage is TRBV28 and J usage is TRBJ2-1; D remains unclear. Germline CDR1 is MDHEN and CDR2 is SYDVKM. The CDR3 has 11 residues. V was cut by 7 bases and J by 7 bases, with 8 bases left in between. This chain's CDR3 is CASTEANEQFF. In nucleotides, the CDR3 is TGTGCCAGCACAGAGGCGAATGAGCAGTTCTTC.

The J gene is TRBJ1-1, the V gene TRBV29-1; D gene ambiguous. This CDR3 region has 15 residues. V was clipped by 4 bases and J by 3 bases, with 18 bases between them. CDR1 and CDR2 (germline): SQVTM, ANQGSEA. This chain's CDR3 is CSVGRAPSGDTEAFF. CDR3 DNA: TGCAGCGTTGGAAGAGCCCCTTCGGGTGACACTGAAGCTTTCTTT. Supplemented by reference TRBV29-1 and TRBJ1-1, the full variable domain reads SAVISQKPSRDICQRGTSLTIQCQVDSQVTMMFWYRQQPGQSLTLIATANQGSEATYESGFVIDKFPISRPNLTFSTLTVSNMSPEDSSIYLCSVGRAPSGDTEAFFGQGTRLTVV.

The chain carries TRBV5-1 and TRBJ1-2, with D possibly TRBD1 on 5 matching bases. The CDR3 loop spans 15 amino acids. The V and J ends lost 0 bases and 0 bases respectively, with 9 bases between them. Germline lookup yields CDR1 SGHRS and CDR2 YFSETQ. CDR3 in DNA: TGCGCCAGCAGCTTGGTGGCAGGGACTAACTATGGCTACACCTTC. It yields the protein CASSLVAGTNYGYTF.

The chain combines TRBV27 with TRBJ2-7; possibly TRBD1 for D (7 bases). The CDR3 is 15 residues long. V lost 3 bases to trimming and J lost 7 bases, with 19 bases between them. Germline CDR1 and CDR2: MNHEY and SMNVEV (reference sequence). CDR3 nucleotides: TGTGCCAGCAGTTTGGAGGGGACAGCCACGGGGGAGCAGTACTTC. Protein product: CASSLEGTATGEQYF.

The chain is built from TRBV27 and TRBJ2-1; D uncertain. The ends were cut back, 7 bases at V and 4 bases at J, with 8 bases in the middle. The CDR3 loop spans 12 amino acids. The germline V gene has CDR1 MNHEY and CDR2 SMNVEV (reference sequence). This chain's CDR3 is CASNHPYNEQFF. In DNA form, the CDR3 reads TGTGCCAGCAATCATCCGTACAATGAGCAGTTCTTC.

This chain uses TRBV7-9 with TRBJ1-3; 7 positions match TRBD1. The germline V gene encodes CDR1 SEHNR and CDR2 FQNEAQ (reference sequence). The length of the CDR3 is 14 residues. The ends lost 2 bases at V and 4 bases at J; junction bases unmatched: 2. The CDR3 region has the DNA TGTGCCAGCAGCTTAACAGGGGAGGGAAACACCATATATTTT. It codes for CASSLTGEGNTIYF.

The V and J genes are TRBV7-2 and TRBJ2-5; D is uncertain. The CDR3 covers 12 residues. Germline loops: CDR1 SGHTA, CDR2 FQGNSA. V gave up 0 bases and J gave up 5 bases, with 4 bases separating them. The CDR3 loop is CASSLADETQYF. The DNA for the CDR3 is TGTGCCAGCAGCTTAGCTGATGAGACCCAGTACTTC.

The V gene is TRBV4-2, the J gene TRBJ1-6; D uncertain. Trimming left V 0 bases short and J 7 bases short, with 16 bases between. The CDR3 sequence is 17 residues long. Germline V gene lookup returns CDR1 LGHNA and CDR2 YNFKEQ. The CDR3 loop is CASSQDLTAAVNSPLHF. The CDR3 bases are TGTGCCAGCAGCCAAGATCTGACCGCCGCGGTGAATTCACCCCTCCACTTT.

This clone came up a few times. This chain connects TRBV6-1 to TRBJ2-7; D gene uncertain. The CDR3 runs to 12 residues. Trimming left V 1 base short and J 7 bases short, with 8 bases between. Germline V gene lookup returns CDR1 MNHNS and CDR2 SASEGT. The CDR3, as DNA: TGTGCCAGCAGTGAAGTGGGTAGGGAGCAGTACTTC. It translates to CASSEVGREQYF.

This chain uses TRBV5-6 with TRBJ2-7; 9 nucleotides agree with TRBD1. The CDR3 runs 17 residues. Germline CDR1 and CDR2: SGHDT and YYEEEE. J was trimmed by 2 bases and V by 0 bases; bases with no gene match: 9. The CDR3 DNA follows: TGTGCCAGCAGCTTGGGTGGGACAGGGCTAATCACCTACGAGCAGTACTTC. It is translated as CASSLGGTGLITYEQYF.

The chain is built from TRBV6-2 or TRBV6-3 and TRBJ1-5, with a tentative D call TRBD1 (5 bases). The V and J ends lost 2 bases and 0 bases respectively, with 20 bases between them. The germline CDR1 and CDR2 sequences are MNHEY and SVGEGT. The CDR3 is made up of 19 amino acids. As DNA, the CDR3 is TGTGCCAGCAGTTACGTGTTTGGGGGAGGACCGACTAGCAATCAGCCCCAGCATTTT. The encoded protein is CASSYVFGGGPTSNQPQHF.

This chain links TRBV3-1 (or the pseudogene TRBV3-2) with TRBJ1-3, with D unresolved. The germline V and J ends were trimmed by 0 bases and 0 bases, with 12 bases remaining between them. CDR1 and CDR2 from the germline V gene are LGHDT and YNNKEL (reference sequence). This CDR3 contains 17 residues. The CDR3 is CASSQDRQVLSGNTIYF. CDR3 DNA: TGTGCCAGCAGCCAAGATCGGCAGGTCCTCTCTGGAAACACCATATATTTT.

This clone was seen only once. The chain carries TRBV7-2 and TRBJ2-5, with D possibly called TRBD1 or TRBD2 (5 bases each). The length of the CDR3 is 15 residues. The germline V gene has CDR1 SGHTA and CDR2 FQGNSA. The V and J ends lost 2 bases and 4 bases respectively, with 14 bases between them. The CDR3 loop reads CASSLRGATRETQYF. In nucleotides, the CDR3 is TGTGCCAGCAGCTTAAGAGGGGCAACCAGAGAGACCCAGTACTTC. The complete variable domain, with remaining parts taken from reference TRBV7-2 and TRBJ2-5, reads GAGVSQSPSNKVTEKGKDVELRCDPISGHTALYWYRQSLGQGLEFLIYFQGNSAPDKSGLPSDRFSAERTGGSVSTLTIQRTQQEDSAVYLCASSLRGATRETQYFGPGTRLLVL.

V gene TRBV28 combines with J gene TRBJ1-5; D is ambiguous. Trimming pared 1 base from V and 4 bases from J, leaving 11 bases between. Germline V gene sequence: CDR1 MDHEN, CDR2 SYDVKM. This CDR3 spans 15 amino acids. CDR3 amino acids: CASSLFRGMNQPQHF. The CDR3 DNA follows: TGTGCCAGCAGTTTATTCCGAGGGATGAATCAGCCCCAGCATTTT.

The chain combines TRBV28 with TRBJ2-5, with 9 bases that match TRBD1. The CDR3 is 16 amino acids. The trim removed 5 bases at V and 1 base at J, leaving 8 bases unmatched. The germline V gene has CDR1 MDHEN and CDR2 SYDVKM. For the CDR3, the DNA is TGTGCCAGCAGTACTCGACAGGGGGTGAGCCAAGAGACCCAGTACTTC. It translates to CASSTRQGVSQETQYF.